These T cell receptor beta chains were read from a single sample in a study of regulatory T cells in long-lasting Graves disease. TCRdb reprocessed the multiplex PCR reads with MiXCR, giving one entry per CDR3 protein. The data hold 350,000 to 450,000 distinct CDR3 sequences, with approximately 15% observed a single time. The sample was also reused in another study, on T cells in Graves' hyperthyroidism and ophthalmopathy.

The starting material was peripheral blood mononuclear cells (PBMCs), obtained at new diagnosis, from a patient treated with antithyroid drugs. All receptors derive from a woman in her thirties or forties with Graves disease. CDR3s include the opening cysteine and the closing phenylalanine or tryptophan. Fields, in order: clone size, J gene, V gene, D gene, CDR3 protein, CDR3 DNA. The D gene is left open where the match is weak. Clone size is stated in some rows and not others, as once, few, many or a class when expanded.

clone_size: many; j_call: TRBJ2-7; v_call: TRBV6-2/TRBV6-3; d_call: -; cdr3_aa: CASSYSIRGASSSYEQYF; cdr3_nt: TGTGCCAGCAGTTACTCGATACGGGGCGCGTCCAGCTCCTACGAGCAGTACTTC
clone_size: many; j_call: TRBJ1-6; v_call: TRBV7-2; d_call: -; cdr3_aa: CASSLRQGPDSPLHF; cdr3_nt: TGTGCCAGCAGCCTTCGCCAGGGCCCGGATTCACCCCTCCACTTT
clone_size: many; j_call: TRBJ2-3; v_call: TRBV28; d_call: -; cdr3_aa: CASGTGVTDTQYF; cdr3_nt: TGTGCCAGCGGGACCGGGGTCACAGATACGCAGTATTTT
clone_size: many; j_call: TRBJ1-4; v_call: TRBV6-5; d_call: -; cdr3_aa: CASSYYPGTNEKLFF; cdr3_nt: TGTGCCAGCAGTTACTACCCGGGGACTAATGAAAAACTGTTTTTT
clone_size: many; j_call: TRBJ2-7; v_call: TRBV2; d_call: -; cdr3_aa: CASTNLDFYEQYF; cdr3_nt: TGTGCCAGCACTAATTTGGACTTCTACGAGCAGTACTTC
clone_size: many; j_call: TRBJ1-5; v_call: TRBV20-1; d_call: -; cdr3_aa: CSARTGDQPQHF; cdr3_nt: TGCAGTGCTAGGACGGGGGATCAGCCCCAGCATTTT
clone_size: many; j_call: TRBJ2-7; v_call: TRBV9; d_call: -; cdr3_aa: CASSSDPSYEQYF; cdr3_nt: TGTGCCAGCAGCTCGGACCCCTCCTACGAGCAGTACTTC
clone_size: -; j_call: TRBJ2-3; v_call: TRBV18; d_call: -; cdr3_aa: CASSPPTDTRYF; cdr3_nt: TGTGCCAGCTCACCACCCACAGATACGCGGTATTTT
clone_size: -; j_call: TRBJ2-1; v_call: TRBV28; d_call: -; cdr3_aa: CASSSQRFTYNEQFF; cdr3_nt: TGTGCCAGCAGTTCACAGAGATTCACCTACAATGAGCAGTTCTTC
clone_size: -; j_call: TRBJ2-7; v_call: TRBV7-9; d_call: TRBD2; cdr3_aa: CASSSVRGGGSGSLPYEQYF; cdr3_nt: TGTGCCAGCAGCTCAGTTCGGGGCGGTGGTAGCGGGAGCCTCCCCTACGAGCAGTACTTC
clone_size: -; j_call: TRBJ2-1; v_call: TRBV11-2; d_call: TRBD1; cdr3_aa: CASRPGQGEQFF; cdr3_nt: TGTGCCAGCAGGCCGGGACAGGGGGAGCAGTTCTTC
clone_size: few; j_call: TRBJ2-4; v_call: TRBV3-1; d_call: -; cdr3_aa: CASSHHREILAKNIQYF; cdr3_nt: TGTGCCAGCAGCCATCACCGGGAGATACTAGCCAAAAACATTCAGTACTTC
clone_size: many; j_call: TRBJ2-1; v_call: TRBV6-2/TRBV6-3; d_call: -; cdr3_aa: CASSYSASSSYNEQFF; cdr3_nt: TGTGCCAGCAGTTACTCGGCTAGCTCGTCTTACAATGAGCAGTTCTTC
clone_size: few; j_call: TRBJ2-5; v_call: TRBV6-1; d_call: -; cdr3_aa: CASSEGRRETQYF; cdr3_nt: TGTGCCAGCAGTGAAGGGAGGCGTGAGACCCAGTACTTC
clone_size: -; j_call: TRBJ2-7; v_call: TRBV15; d_call: -; cdr3_aa: CATSRDRAPHEQYF; cdr3_nt: TGTGCCACCAGCAGAGATCGCGCTCCCCACGAGCAGTACTTC
clone_size: many; j_call: TRBJ2-6; v_call: TRBV19; d_call: -; cdr3_aa: CAIGVSGANVLTF; cdr3_nt: TGTGCCATTGGGGTATCTGGGGCCAACGTCCTGACTTTC